This TCR beta chain was captured in a study of cytomegalovirus exposure and HLA in healthy donors. In the study overall: Assignment to the Caucasian-associated ancestry cluster applied to approximately 79% of the approximately 400 genotyped donors.

Comment on this clone: Antigen specificity is unknown.

Germline trimming cut 6 bases from V and 1 base from J; bases unmatched to any gene: 3. CDR3 length: 15 residues. Germline V gives CDR1 SGHRS, CDR2 YFSETQ. Study findings and constraints: A few CMV-associated chains proved CMV antigen-specific in vitro. In an earlier analysis, productive rearrangement rates for most beta V segments clustered near 87% or 30%.

13 Jbeta primers and 60 Vbeta primers were used for the PCR. The table came from immunoSEQ multiplex PCR; TCRdb's copy has only in-frame clones and leaves some out. The sample includes tens of thousands of clones, approximately 68% of them seen just once. Regarding donors, all were healthy bone marrow donors. The rearrangement links TRBV5-1 to TRBJ2-2; 10 positions match TRBD2. The TCR was taken from a woman between 50 and 59 years old in good health and CMV-seropositive. The material sequenced was PBMCs. The CDR3 sequence: CASNPSGGNTGELFF. CDR3 coding DNA: TGCGCCAGCAATCCTAGCGGGGGGAACACCGGGGAGCTGTTTTTT.